This TCR beta chain was documented in a study of blood T cell repertoires in COVID-19. Study overall: Both acute and convalescent COVID-19 samples were obtained from the United States, Italy and Spain.

V was clipped by 4 bases and J by 11 bases, with 15 bases between them. The CDR3 is 12 residues long. The germline CDR1 and CDR2 sequences are SQVTM and ANQGSEA. Original data processing: Estimation of nucleated cell counts was performed using reference gene primer amplification. Data came from immunoSEQ multiplex PCR; TCRdb stores just in-frame clones and leaves some out. D and trimming were read from the DNA, whereas the V and J calls and clone size are those reported in that table. In the table there are some 96,000 clones, around four fifths of which are singletons. The sequence was obtained from a man aged 50 to 59 with active or convalescent COVID-19. The chain has TRBV29-1 and TRBJ2-1; maybe TRBD2 (5 bases). The sequencing input was peripheral blood. The CDR3 DNA reads as TGCAGCGTTGCAGAAGCTCCGGGAAAGCAGTTCTTC. Its protein product is CSVAEAPGKQFF.